A selection of T cell receptor beta chains follows, all from one sample in a study of T cell responses to AZD1222 COVID-19 vaccine. Profiled with immunoSEQ multiplex PCR; TCRdb holds only in-frame clones, not every one. The sample includes 130,000 or so clones, roughly nine tenths of them seen just once. Here the sequenced sample was peripheral blood, taken 28 days after the second AZD1222 dose. These receptors originate from an adult who received the AZD1222 COVID-19 vaccine. CDR3s leave out the opening cysteine and the closing phenylalanine or tryptophan. The order of the fields is J gene, D gene, V gene, CDR3 protein. D genes are given only for firm matches.

>TRBJ1-4|TRBD1|TRBV19
ASSGTGTEKLF
>TRBJ2-7|.|TRBV5-5
ASSLAVTEDYEQY
>TRBJ1-5|.|TRBV7-4
ASSLIEGLRQPQH
>TRBJ1-1|.|TRBV13
ASRQAGVKAF
>TRBJ1-3|.|TRBV6-5
ASREGRGNTIY
>TRBJ1-1|.|TRBV18
ASSREGGTEAF
>TRBJ2-7|TRBD1|TRBV5-1
ASRRTGNAYEQY
>TRBJ1-2|.|TRBV10-2
ASSDTASNYGYT
>TRBJ1-6|.|TRBV6-5
ASQAVNSPLH
>TRBJ1-2|.|TRBV19
ASSLGQGRNGYT
>TRBJ1-4|.|TRBV19
ASSRGDRNNEKLF
>TRBJ1-2|.|TRBV7-9
ASSRTPNYGYT
>TRBJ1-2|.|TRBV28
ASSSRAWGYT
>TRBJ2-1|.|TRBV12-3/TRBV12-4
ASSPQLTGEQF
>TRBJ2-1|.|TRBV9
ASSAQDRSSYNEQF
>TRBJ1-1|.|TRBV7-3
ASSLGRQNTEAF
>TRBJ1-6|.|TRBV5-8
ASSPWGKSALH
>TRBJ1-6|.|TRBV11-2
ASSPTNSPLH
>TRBJ1-5|TRBD1|TRBV27
ASSLSTGEDQPQH
>TRBJ1-2|.|TRBV5-1
ASSLGVGAPGYT
>TRBJ1-1|.|TRBV12-3/TRBV12-4
ASKGNRNTEAF
>TRBJ2-1|.|TRBV5-4
ASSPLVAPSNEQF
>TRBJ1-5|.|TRBV12-3/TRBV12-4
ASSFRADQPQH
>TRBJ2-5|.|TRBV30
AWSGQETQY
>TRBJ1-1|.|TRBV7-8
ASSFPSTEAF
>TRBJ1-2|.|TRBV6-2/TRBV6-3
ASSYSNKDLRGYT
>TRBJ2-3|.|TRBV9
ASSAARTDTQY
>TRBJ2-1|.|TRBV5-1
ASSLTGDFPYNEQF
>TRBJ2-1|.|TRBV10-1
ASSSYLGGGVSYNEQF
>TRBJ1-5|.|TRBV5-1
ASSLEGGNQPQH
>TRBJ2-7|TRBD2|TRBV10-3
ATQRGNEQY
>TRBJ2-1|TRBD2|TRBV2
ASRNTSGVEQF
>TRBJ2-1|TRBD1|TRBV7-7
ASSLHDRGQQF
>TRBJ2-1|.|TRBV4-3
ASSPSTGTNSYNEQF